One sample yielded the 9 T cell receptor beta chains listed below, sequenced in a study of blood T cells in healthy people across ages (dated by TCRdb to about 2015). Library generation was performed with 5' RACE. The listed sequencing device is Illumina HiSeq 2500. A second PCR of about 7 to 12 cycles was performed with a sample-barcoded 5' primer and a J-beta primer mix. TCRdb handled the public reads itself, with Q25 trimming in fastp and clone calling in MiXCR, and kept productive beta chains. Merged by CDR3 protein, the rows form single entries marked with the most common genes and DNA. Within this sample are under 850,000 distinct CDR3 sequences, with about 34% of them counted one time only. The biggest ten clones account for roughly 13% of the sample. Sequencing was carried out using blood. The origin of the receptors is a man younger than 35 in good health.

The genes are TRBV6-6 and TRBJ1-5; 8 nucleotides match TRBD1. Trimming removed 9 bases from V and 5 bases from J; junction bases left unmatched: 6. This CDR3 has 13 amino acids. Germline V gives CDR1 MNHNY, CDR2 SVGAGI (reference sequence). CDR3 region: CASRRGRDQPQHF. The CDR3 region has the DNA TGTGCCAGTCGCAGGGGGCGTGATCAGCCCCAGCATTTT.

This chain links TRBV2 with TRBJ2-2; no definite D call. V was cut by 9 bases and J by 0 bases, with 14 bases left in between. Germline V CDR1 and CDR2: SNHLY, FYNNEI. The length of the CDR3 is 15 residues. The CDR3: CASKTDFTNTGELFF. CDR3 coding DNA: TGTGCCAGTAAGACTGACTTCACGAACACCGGGGAGCTGTTTTTT.

The chain couples TRBV5-1 to TRBJ2-3; D is uncertain. The ends were cut back, 0 bases at V and 6 bases at J, with 17 bases in the middle. The CDR3 spans 16 residues. Germline loops: CDR1 SGHRS, CDR2 YFSETQ. The CDR3 here is CASSLVNNLRVDTQYF. CDR3 coding DNA: TGCGCCAGCAGCTTGGTGAATAACCTAAGGGTGGATACGCAGTATTTT.

The rearrangement links TRBV29-1 to TRBJ1-1; D not certain. Germline CDR1 SQVTM, CDR2 ANQGSEA. Trimming stripped 6 bases from V and 1 base from J, with 9 bases between. CDR3 length equals 12 residues. This chain's CDR3 is CSVKPGNTEAFF. CDR3 coding DNA: TGCAGCGTCAAACCGGGGAACACTGAAGCTTTCTTT.

Concerning this clonotype itself: One junction end disagrees with the germline gene, perhaps due to a read error. This chain joins TRBV27 and TRBJ1-2; a possible D gene is TRBD1 (5 bases). CDR1 is MNHEY and CDR2 is SMNVEV in the germline V gene (reference sequence). The CDR3 covers 12 residues. CDR3 residues: CTSSVQEIIYTF. The DNA for the CDR3 is TGTACCAGCAGCGTACAGGAGATAATCTACACCTTC.

The chain has TRBV6-2 or TRBV6-3 and TRBJ2-6; D is undetermined. Trimming removed 2 bases at V and 0 bases at J, with 5 bases between. Germline-derived CDR1 and CDR2 are MNHEY and SVGEGT. The CDR3 has 15 amino acids. CDR3 DNA sequence: TGTGCCAGCAGTTACCTCAGCTCTGGGGCCAACGTCCTGACTTTC. Its translation: CASSYLSSGANVLTF.

This chain links TRBV2 with TRBJ1-4; unclear D gene. Trimming cost V 6 bases and J 1 base, with 15 bases left between them. This CDR3 is built from 16 residues. Germline-derived CDR1 and CDR2 are SNHLY and FYNNEI. This chain's CDR3 is CASRAIASRTNEKLFF. CDR3 DNA: TGTGCCAGCAGGGCGATTGCCTCAAGAACTAATGAAAAACTGTTTTTT.

V usage is TRBV3-1 and J usage is TRBJ2-5; D unresolved. This CDR3 has 13 amino acids. The V end was cut by 4 bases, the J end by 5 bases, with 11 bases between. Germline CDR1 and CDR2: LGHDT and YNNKEL (reference sequence). This CDR3 reads CASSRVSWETQYF. The DNA for the CDR3 is TGTGCCAGCAGCCGGGTCTCCTGGGAGACCCAGTACTTC.

The chain combines TRBV5-4 with TRBJ2-1, with 8 bases aligning to TRBD1. Per the germline V gene, CDR1 is SGHNT and CDR2 is YYREEE (reference sequence). Unmatched junction bases numbered 15, after V lost 0 bases and J lost 7 bases. CDR3 size: 18 residues. CDR3 bases: TGTGCCAGCAGCTTGGCCCGGACAGGGTGGGGCCTAGGGAATGAGCAGTTCTTC. Protein: CASSLARTGWGLGNEQFF.